These 2 T cell receptor beta chains came from one sample sequenced in a study of blood T cells in healthy people across ages. Primers used in a second PCR of roughly 7 to 12 cycles were a sample-barcoded 5' primer and a J-beta primer mix. TCRdb called the 5' RACE reads again in MiXCR, with one record for every CDR3 protein. The table has about 1,800,000 distinct CDR3 sequences, about 30% seen once; the top ten hold roughly 8%. The specimen sequenced was blood. The receptors shown here come from a woman aged 25 to 39 in good health.

The CDR3 loop is CASSLAAGGRGYTQYF. CDR3 DNA sequence: TGTGCCAGCAGCTTAGCCGCGGGAGGCAGGGGCTATACGCAGTATTTT. The chain carries TRBV7-6 and TRBJ2-3, with 8 nucleotides matching TRBD2. Unmatched junction bases numbered 9, after V lost 0 bases and J lost 7 bases. Germline-derived CDR1 and CDR2 are SGHVS and FNYEAQ. The CDR3 is made up of 16 amino acids.

This clonotype appeared many times. This chain joins TRBV10-3 and TRBJ2-7; 8 nucleotides align to TRBD1. The CDR3 extends over 15 amino acids. Germline V gene sequence: CDR1 ENHRY, CDR2 SYGVKD. J was trimmed by 2 bases and V by 2 bases; bases with no gene match: 5. The CDR3 region has the DNA TGTGCCATCAGTGAGCCGGGACAGGTAGCCTACGAGCAGTACTTC. Its translation: CAISEPGQVAYEQYF.